The 20 T cell receptor beta chains given below trace back to one sample, sequenced in a study of T cells after yellow fever vaccination. In TCRdb, the 5' RACE reads were re-called with MiXCR into one record per CDR3 protein. The sample carries some 600,000 distinct CDR3 sequences, 9% to 15% recorded once. Sample: PBMCs, taken on the day of the yellow fever booster vaccination. All receptors come from a man aged 25-45 years who received the YFV17D yellow fever vaccine.

About this clonotype: Mismatch with germline at one junction end may stem from a read error. This chain links TRBV15 with TRBJ1-2, with TRBD1 matching 7 bases. The V gene's germline CDR1 is LNHNV and CDR2 YYDKDF (reference sequence). The CDR3 has 12 residues. The CDR3 loop is CPTSRDTGEFTF. Here the CDR3 DNA reads TGTCCCACCAGCAGAGACACAGGGGAGTTCACCTTC.

V gene TRBV6-5 combines with J gene TRBJ2-7; 8 bases agree with TRBD2. The CDR3 extends over 14 amino acids. The V and J ends lost 3 bases and 3 bases, in that order; junction bases with no gene match: 4. Germline V gene lookup returns CDR1 MNHEY and CDR2 SVGAGI. The CDR3 loop is CASSYGAGDYEQYF. In DNA, the CDR3 is TGTGCCAGCAGTTATGGAGCGGGAGACTACGAGCAGTACTTC.

The rearrangement links TRBV29-1 to TRBJ2-7; 9 bases line up with TRBD1. Per germline, CDR1 SQVTM and CDR2 ANQGSEA. V was clipped by 7 bases and J by 1 base; unmatched bases: 8. The CDR3 contains 14 residues. Here the CDR3 reads CSGSAGTGSYEQYF. The CDR3 region has the DNA TGCAGCGGTTCAGCTGGGACAGGGTCCTACGAGCAGTACTTC.

The chain employs TRBV20-1 and TRBJ2-7; D tentatively reads TRBD1 or TRBD2 (5 bases each). Germline CDR1 and CDR2: DFQATT and SNEGSKA (reference sequence). V gave up 1 base and J gave up 7 bases, with 17 bases separating them. There are 14 residues in the CDR3. CDR3 sequence: CSARGPLTWGEQYF. The CDR3 DNA reads TGCAGTGCTAGAGGTCCCCTTACCTGGGGGGAGCAGTACTTC.

This clonotype was recorded a few times. The chain couples TRBV6-6 to TRBJ2-2; D uncertain. The CDR3 is 12 residues long. Germline CDR1 MNHNY, CDR2 SVGAGI (reference sequence). V lost 7 bases, J lost 8 bases, and 11 bases lay in between. The DNA of the CDR3 is TGTGCCAGCACTTTCGCGGCGGGGGAGCTGTTTTTT. This translates into CASTFAAGELFF.

This clonotype has just a few counts. The rearrangement joins TRBV30 to TRBJ2-7; D unclear. Looked up from germline, CDR1 is GTSNPN and CDR2 is SVGIG (reference sequence). This CDR3 has 11 amino acids. Trimming took off 0 bases at V and 5 bases at J, with 5 bases between the two ends. This chain's CDR3 is CAWSVSDEQYF. The CDR3 coding sequence is TGTGCCTGGAGTGTAAGTGACGAGCAGTACTTC.

The J gene is TRBJ2-3, the V gene TRBV12-3 or TRBV12-4; D is unresolved. CDR3 size: 14 residues. V shed 6 bases and J shed 2 bases, with 12 bases lying between them. CDR3 coding DNA: TGTGCCAGCAGCCTAACCGGGCCCACAGATACGCAGTATTTT. Encoded protein: CASSLTGPTDTQYF.

The chain carries TRBV12-3 or TRBV12-4 and TRBJ2-2; D is undetermined. The V end lost 6 bases, the J end lost 4 bases, and 12 bases lay between the germline ends. CDR3 size: 14 residues. The DNA for the CDR3 is TGTGCCAGCAGCCACCCCTTGGGCACCGGGGAGCTGTTTTTT. Translation: CASSHPLGTGELFF.

This clonotype was picked up a small number of times. The chain employs TRBV7-7 and TRBJ2-1, with TRBD2 matching over 11 bases. Germline loops: CDR1 SSHAT, CDR2 FNYEAQ (reference sequence). J gave up 8 bases and V 5 bases, and 8 bases lay outside the gene matches. This CDR3 spans 15 amino acids. CDR3 DNA: TGTGCCAGCAGCGCGACTAGCGGGGACTGGGATGAGCAGTTCTTC. Translated: CASSATSGDWDEQFF. Supplemented by reference TRBV7-7 and TRBJ2-1, the full variable domain reads GAGVSQSPRYKVTKRGQDVTLRCDPISSHATLYWYQQALGQGPEFLTYFNYEAQPDKSGLPSDRFSAERPEGSISTLTIQRTEQRDSAMYRCASSATSGDWDEQFFGPGTRLTVL.

The rearrangement links TRBV29-1 to TRBJ2-1, with 12 positions matching TRBD2. CDR3 length equals 13 residues. Per germline, CDR1 SQVTM and CDR2 ANQGSEA. Germline trimming cut 6 bases from V and 15 bases from J; bases unmatched to any gene: 12. The CDR3 DNA is TGCAGCGTCAGACTAGCGGGAGAGTGGACCCCGTTCTTC. It translates to CSVRLAGEWTPFF.

The chain joins TRBV6-5 to TRBJ1-1; D is unclear. The CDR3 runs to 15 residues. V lost 0 bases, J lost 6 bases, and 14 bases lay in between. CDR1 and CDR2 from the germline V gene are MNHEY and SVGAGI. Here the CDR3 DNA reads TGTGCCAGCAGTTACTCGAAGGGCGTGATTTCTGAAGCTTTCTTT. Amino acid sequence: CASSYSKGVISEAFF.

V usage is TRBV7-2 and J usage is TRBJ2-1; possibly TRBD2 for D (6 bases). The CDR3 contains 14 residues. Trimming removed 1 base from V and 8 bases from J, with 12 bases in between. Looked up from germline, CDR1 is SGHTA and CDR2 is FQGNSA. The CDR3 coding sequence is TGTGCCAGCAGCTTAGACGGGAGATTGGATGAGCAGTTCTTC. This translates into CASSLDGRLDEQFF.

The table lists this clonotype with a few counts. This sequence joins TRBV10-3 and TRBJ2-1; D not certain. With 10 bases removed from V and 8 bases from J, the gap between germline ends came to 24 bases. The CDR3 spans 15 residues. CDR1 and CDR2 from the germline V gene are ENHRY and SYGVKD. CDR3 sequence (DNA): TGTGCCACCCGCTTCCGGGCCGGCGGTTTCGATGAGCAGTTCTTC. This codes for CATRFRAGGFDEQFF.

This clonotype was counted a few times. The rearrangement joins TRBV29-1 to TRBJ2-5, with 9 bases that match TRBD1. The germline CDR1 and CDR2 sequences are SQVTM and ANQGSEA. This CDR3 comprises 13 residues. The V gene end was trimmed by 8 bases and the J gene end by 2 bases; junction bases not matched to a gene: 6. CDR3 sequence: CSSDRGSQETQYF. Written as DNA, the CDR3 is TGCAGCTCGGACAGGGGCTCTCAAGAGACCCAGTACTTC.

This rearrangement joins TRBV5-8 to TRBJ2-3, with D perhaps being TRBD1 or TRBD2 (5 bases each). Germline CDR1 is SGHTS and CDR2 is YDEGEE. V was clipped by 1 base and J by 5 bases, with 14 bases between them. CDR3 length equals 15 residues. The CDR3 here is CASSLIGDRQDTQYF. CDR3 bases: TGTGCCAGCAGCTTGATAGGGGACCGACAAGATACGCAGTATTTT.

This clonotype has a handful of counts. The rearrangement joins TRBV14 to TRBJ2-1, with 8 bases lining up with TRBD2. V lost 3 bases and J lost 2; bases outside the gene matches: 6. The CDR3 has 16 residues. Looked up from germline, CDR1 is SGHDN and CDR2 is FVKESK. The CDR3 here is CASSHALAEPYNEQFF. For the CDR3, the DNA is TGTGCCAGCAGCCATGCACTAGCGGAGCCCTACAATGAGCAGTTCTTC.

The rearrangement uses TRBV7-2 and TRBJ2-5, with TRBD2 identical over 8 bases. The ends lost 6 bases at V and 5 bases at J; junction bases unmatched: 14. The CDR3 is made up of 16 amino acids. Per the germline V gene, CDR1 is SGHTA and CDR2 is FQGNSA. CDR3: CASRLLGLGRSETQYF. The CDR3 DNA is TGTGCCAGCAGACTTCTGGGACTAGGGAGGTCGGAGACCCAGTACTTC.

This clonotype was picked up many times. The chain has TRBV3-1 and TRBJ2-1, with 12 bases matching TRBD2. J gave up 7 bases and V 2 bases, and 3 bases lay outside the gene matches. The CDR3 is 15 residues long. In germline, CDR1 is LGHDT, CDR2 YNNKEL (reference sequence). The CDR3 DNA reads as TGTGCCAGCAGCCAACTAGCGGGAGGGGATAATGAGCAGTTCTTC. Translation gives CASSQLAGGDNEQFF.

This clonotype has at least ten counts. The V call is TRBV7-6, the J call TRBJ2-1, with D possibly being TRBD2 (6 bases). The V and J ends lost 0 bases and 8 bases respectively, with 8 bases between them. Germline V gene lookup returns CDR1 SGHVS and CDR2 FNYEAQ. The CDR3 length is 13 residues. The CDR3 sequence: CASSLAGRHEQFF. The DNA of the CDR3 is TGTGCCAGCAGCTTAGCGGGGAGGCATGAGCAGTTCTTC.

This clonotype came up many times. The chain joins TRBV9 to TRBJ2-5; 9 bases match TRBD2. From germline, CDR1 is SGDLS and CDR2 YYNGEE. The CDR3 is 16 residues long. The V segment lost 5 bases and the J segment 3 bases; nucleotides outside the gene matches: 11. CDR3 amino acids: CASSIGVAGVKETQYF. CDR3 nucleotides: TGTGCCAGCAGTATAGGGGTAGCGGGAGTGAAAGAGACCCAGTACTTC.